This T cell receptor beta chain was found in a study of CD8+ T cells in alopecia areata. Sequencing templates came from extracted RNA that was reverse transcribed into cDNA. Clones were read by immunoSEQ multiplex PCR, and TCRdb kept only the in-frame ones, dropping some. This sample has 90,000 to 130,000 clones, with approximately 59% found just once. Study-level results: Greater clonality was observed in lesional scalp samples, especially alopecia totalis/universalis, versus normal scalp. With patients, TCR sharing proved less clear than in mice, a difference possibly related to HLA. Alphabeta T cells residing in normal skin are also sequenced in scalp samples.

The CDR3 has 15 amino acids. V was pared by 6 bases and J by 4 bases, with 8 bases of the junction left unmatched. Germline loops: CDR1 MDHEN, CDR2 SYDVKM. About this clone: Its target is unknown.

The sequencing input was CD8+ T cells sorted from blood. This chain connects TRBV28 to TRBJ2-1; 8 bases fit TRBD1. This clonotype was obtained from a human donor in good health. DNA for the CDR3: TGTGCCAGCAGCGTCGACCAGGGGGCTTACAATGAGCAGTTCTTC. Amino acid sequence: CASSVDQGAYNEQFF.